This T cell receptor (beta chain) was captured by sequencing in a study of blood T cell repertoires in COVID-19. Study overall: T cells, B-cell-depleted T cells, or PBMCs provided the cDNA or gDNA that served as material.

Study processing details: Quantification of nucleated cells was approximated via reference gene primer amplification. TCRdb keeps only in-frame clones here, not all; method: immunoSEQ multiplex PCR. V and J calls and clone size are given by that table; D and trimming were obtained from the DNA. The sample holds 650,000 to 800,000 clones; 80% to 90% are singletons and the top ten take over 0.2%. The count of this clone is one. The J segment lost 2 bases and the V segment lost 4 bases, leaving 8 bases of the junction unmatched. There are 16 residues in the CDR3. Germline CDR1 KGHDR, CDR2 SFDVKD. The V and J genes are TRBV24-1 and TRBJ2-7, with TRBD1 matching over 9 bases. The receptor comes from a woman aged 18 to 35 with acute or convalescent COVID-19. Sequenced sample: peripheral blood. Here the CDR3 reads CATSEGGTGPTYEQYF. For the CDR3, the DNA is TGTGCCACCAGTGAGGGCGGGACAGGGCCTACCTACGAGCAGTACTTC.